The 5 T cell receptor beta chains below all came from one sample that was sequenced in a study of blood T cells in healthy people across ages. For the second PCR, which ran for about 6 to 11 cycles, a sample-barcoded 5' primer and a J-beta primer mix were used. One entry per CDR3 protein results from TCRdb running MiXCR on the 5' RACE reads. The sample lists 1,300,000 or so distinct CDR3 sequences; approximately 59% were seen once. Source material: blood. The receptor source for this set is a man between 18 and 29 years old in good health.

This clonotype was counted a few times. The chain links TRBV6-6 to TRBJ1-2; D gene uncertain. The CDR3 is 15 amino acids. Germline-derived CDR1 and CDR2 are MNHNY and SVGAGI (reference sequence). V lost 0 bases, J lost 8 bases, and 16 bases lay in between. CDR3 region: CASSYSRRLTLGYTF. DNA for the CDR3: TGTGCCAGCAGTTACTCGAGGCGTTTAACGCTGGGCTACACCTTC.

Comments on this clonotype: At one end the junction does not follow the germline gene, possibly because of a read error. The chain links TRBV20-1 to TRBJ1-5; 7 nucleotides agree with TRBD1. The germline V gene has CDR1 DFQATT and CDR2 SNEGSKA (reference sequence). The CDR3 consists of 13 residues. CDR3 sequence (DNA): TGCAGTGCTGGGACAGCGCGAATTCAGCCCCGGCATTTT. Translated: CSAGTARIQPRHF.

This clonotype turned up a few times. The V gene is TRBV12-3 or TRBV12-4, the J gene TRBJ2-1, with 8 bases lining up with TRBD2. The ends lost 2 bases at V and 9 bases at J; junction bases unmatched: 6. This CDR3 is built from 14 residues. The CDR3 nucleotides read TGTGCCAGCAGTTTAACGGGGGGGCCAAGTGAGCAGTTCTTC. It codes for CASSLTGGPSEQFF.

The chain recombines TRBV20-1 with TRBJ2-3; 10 bases agree with TRBD2. After removal of 1 base from V and 5 bases from J, the junction contained 9 bases not matched to a gene. CDR3 length equals 16 residues. The germline V gene has CDR1 DFQATT and CDR2 SNEGSKA (reference sequence). The CDR3: CSARGGAGGPGDTQYF. CDR3 DNA: TGCAGTGCTAGAGGGGGAGCGGGAGGGCCTGGAGATACGCAGTATTTT.

The gene calls are TRBV29-1 and TRBJ2-1; weak D call: TRBD2 (6 bases). V lost 2 bases and J lost 6, with 26 bases in between. CDR1 is SQVTM and CDR2 is ANQGSEA in the germline V gene. This CDR3 spans 18 amino acids. The CDR3 loop reads CSVEMALHFGGLTNEQFF. CDR3 nucleotides: TGCAGCGTTGAAATGGCCCTCCATTTTGGGGGGTTGACCAATGAGCAGTTCTTC.